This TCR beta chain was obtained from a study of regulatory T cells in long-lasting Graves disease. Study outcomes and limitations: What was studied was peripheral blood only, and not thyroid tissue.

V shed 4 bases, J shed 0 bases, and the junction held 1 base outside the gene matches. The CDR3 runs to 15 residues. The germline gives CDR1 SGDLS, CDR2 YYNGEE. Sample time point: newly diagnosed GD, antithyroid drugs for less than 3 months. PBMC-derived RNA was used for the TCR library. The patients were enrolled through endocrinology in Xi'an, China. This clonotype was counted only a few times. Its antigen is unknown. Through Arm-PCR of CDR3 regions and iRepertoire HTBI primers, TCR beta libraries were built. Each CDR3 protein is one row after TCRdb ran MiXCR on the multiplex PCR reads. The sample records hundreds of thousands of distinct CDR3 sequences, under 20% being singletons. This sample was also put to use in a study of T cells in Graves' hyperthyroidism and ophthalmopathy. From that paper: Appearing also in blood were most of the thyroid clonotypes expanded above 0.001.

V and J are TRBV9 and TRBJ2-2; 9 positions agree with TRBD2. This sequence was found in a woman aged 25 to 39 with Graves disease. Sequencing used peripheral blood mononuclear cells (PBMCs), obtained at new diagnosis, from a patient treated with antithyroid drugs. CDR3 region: CASSSSGANTGELFF. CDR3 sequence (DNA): TGTGCCAGCAGCTCTAGCGGGGCGAACACCGGGGAGCTGTTTTTT.